This paragraph covers one T cell receptor (beta chain) sequence. The sample comes from a study of control samples from healthy donors and cancer patients. Assay: immunoSEQ multiplex PCR; the TCRdb copy retains only in-frame clones and omits some. The sample table includes approximately 190,000 clones. The CDR3 is 15 amino acids. The receptor was derived from a woman between 25 and 40 years old in good health. The rearrangement joins TRBV21-1 to TRBJ2-5. TRBV21-1 is listed as a pseudogene. Material for sequencing was blood. For the CDR3, the DNA is TGTGCCAGCAGCAAAGTAGGCCGGACGATTGGTGACCAGTACTTC. It yields the protein CASSKVGRTIGDQYF.